This T cell receptor (beta chain) was sequenced during a study of blood T cell repertoires in COVID-19. Clones were read by immunoSEQ multiplex PCR, and TCRdb kept only the in-frame ones, dropping some. The table lists 200,000 to 250,000 clones, around 90% of them singletons. Germline-derived CDR1 and CDR2 are MDHEN and SYDVKM. V lost 6 bases and J lost 4, with 18 bases in between. The CDR3 has 16 residues. The source is a woman younger than 35 who had recovered from COVID-19. Sequencing was performed on peripheral blood. The rearrangement uses TRBV28 and TRBJ2-2; possibly TRBD2 for D (5 bases). The CDR3 reads CASRRTRGSGTGELFF. The CDR3 region has the DNA TGTGCCAGCAGAAGAACCAGAGGGTCGGGCACCGGGGAGCTGTTTTTT.